This T cell receptor (beta chain) derives from a study of regulatory T cells in long-lasting Graves disease. Regarding the study as a whole: Sample size was small, which may have lowered accuracy. Sharing of public clonotypes was greater in persistent patients (under 3,000) than in new patients (approximately 940).

Time point noted: newly diagnosed GD, antithyroid drugs for less than 3 months. PBMCs were the source of the RNA used for TCR sequencing. Construction of the TCR beta libraries employed iRepertoire HTBI primers in conjunction with Arm-PCR of CDR3 regions. TCRdb re-derived calls from the multiplex PCR reads in MiXCR, one entry per CDR3 protein. The sample includes 450,000 to 600,000 distinct CDR3 sequences, 13% of them seen just once. Note on this clonotype: Its target is unknown.

The sample also formed part of further work on T cells in Graves' hyperthyroidism and ophthalmopathy. According to that study: Thyroid ultrasound, orbital computed tomography, clinical symptoms, and serum thyroxine and TRAb underpinned diagnoses. First-round RT-PCR targeting the TCR CDR3 was performed with the HTBI primer set.

The material sequenced was peripheral blood mononuclear cells (PBMCs), taken at new diagnosis, from a patient treated with antithyroid drugs. The TCR comes from a man younger than 40 with Graves disease.

Here the CDR3 DNA reads TGCGCCAGCAGCTATTTCGGGGGCGCAACTAATGAAAAACTGTTTTTT. Its translation: CASSYFGGATNEKLFF. The chain carries TRBV5-1 and TRBJ1-4; tentative D call: TRBD1 (6 bases). Germline loops: CDR1 SGHRS, CDR2 YFSETQ. The V end was cut by 3 bases, the J end by 0 bases, with 12 bases between. The CDR3 loop spans 16 amino acids.